This entry describes one TCR beta chain. Its antigen is still unknown. The V gene's germline CDR1 is MNHNS and CDR2 SASEGT. The CDR3 extends over 14 amino acids. This specimen belongs to a study of blood T cells in healthy people across ages. Donors ranged from about 6 to 90 years old and were healthy Caucasians in Russia. A second PCR, run for roughly 7 to 12 cycles, used a sample-barcoded 5' primer plus a J-beta primer mix. MiXCR, run by TCRdb on the 5' RACE reads, gives a single entry per CDR3 protein. This sample has roughly 1,500,000 distinct CDR3 sequences, with 42% found just once. Study results and caveats: Significant beta diversity loss was already apparent by age around 40, declining roughly linearly.

The clonotype was recovered from a young woman in good health. What was sequenced was blood. The gene calls are TRBV6-1 and TRBJ2-4; D is perhaps TRBD2 (6 bases). Gene TRBJ2-7 matches the end of the DNA better, so the J call may be wrong. The CDR3 sequence is CASSDWGLLYEQYF. The CDR3 nucleotides read TGTGCCAGCAGTGACTGGGGACTTCTTTACGAGCAGTACTTC.